This paragraph reports one T cell receptor beta chain. The data were taken from a study of identical twins. Each CDR3 protein gets one entry after TCRdb re-called the 5' RACE reads with MiXCR. This sample has over 200,000 distinct CDR3 sequences, with approximately 10% found just once. The germline CDR1 and CDR2 sequences are SGHTA and FQGNSA. CDR3 size: 14 residues. Trimming removed 0 bases at V and 3 bases at J, with 9 bases between. The sequencing sample was made of memory T cells sorted from blood. This sequence was found in a man in his fifties in good health. The rearrangement joins TRBV7-2 to TRBJ2-7, with D tentatively TRBD1 (5 bases). The CDR3 sequence is CASSLAQVDYEQYF. CDR3 in DNA: TGTGCCAGCAGCTTAGCACAGGTTGACTACGAGCAGTACTTC. The whole variable domain, filled in from reference TRBV7-2 and TRBJ2-7, reads GAGVSQSPSNKVTEKGKDVELRCDPISGHTALYWYRQSLGQGLEFLIYFQGNSAPDKSGLPSDRFSAERTGGSVSTLTIQRTQQEDSAVYLCASSLAQVDYEQYFGPGTRLTVT.